The 18 T cell receptor beta chains presented below share a single source sample, sequenced in a study of blood T cell repertoires in COVID-19. The table came from immunoSEQ multiplex PCR; TCRdb's copy has only in-frame clones and leaves some out. The sample gives around 160,000 clones, about nine tenths of which show up once; roughly a sixth is in the top ten. Sequencing was carried out using peripheral blood. The receptors were sampled from a man aged 60-69 years with active or convalescent COVID-19.

V is TRBV7-8 and J is TRBJ2-7, with 10 bases that match TRBD1. V trimming: 6 bases; J trimming: 3 bases; junction bases outside the gene matches: 8. CDR1 and CDR2 from the germline V gene are SGHVS and FQNEAQ. The CDR3 runs 15 residues. The CDR3 sequence: CASSHGQGDLYEQYF. In DNA form, the CDR3 reads TGTGCCAGCAGTCACGGACAGGGGGACCTCTACGAGCAGTACTTC.

The chain is built from TRBV27 and TRBJ2-3; 8 bases are a match to TRBD2. Germline V gene sequence: CDR1 MNHEY, CDR2 SMNVEV (reference sequence). This CDR3 contains 16 residues. V trimming: 4 bases; J trimming: 0 bases; junction bases outside the gene matches: 6. The CDR3 DNA sequence: TGTGCCAGCAGTTCCCCGCGGGGGGCTAGCACAGATACGCAGTATTTT. It translates to CASSSPRGASTDTQYF.

The genes are TRBV7-9 and TRBJ1-1, with D possibly TRBD1 on 6 matching bases. V lost 4 bases and J lost 7, with 19 bases in between. The CDR3 loop spans 15 amino acids. CDR1 is SEHNR, CDR2 FQNEAQ, per germline (reference sequence). CDR3 protein: CASSSWGQTVVEAFF. The CDR3 DNA reads as TGTGCCAGCAGCTCCTGGGGACAAACCGTTGTTGAAGCTTTCTTT.

This clone has just one count. V is TRBV5-1 and J is TRBJ1-1; the D is unclear. This CDR3 has 13 residues. The germline V gene has CDR1 SGHRS and CDR2 YFSETQ. V shed 0 bases and J shed 1 base, with 4 bases lying between them. CDR3 DNA: TGCGCCAGCAGCTTGGAACAGAACACTGAAGCTTTCTTT. It codes for CASSLEQNTEAFF.

The chain recombines TRBV27 with TRBJ2-5; D uncertain. The germline CDR1 and CDR2 sequences are MNHEY and SMNVEV (reference sequence). CDR3 length: 17 residues. The V end was cut by 4 bases, the J end by 2 bases, with 20 bases between. CDR3 bases: TGTGCCAGCAGTTCACTCGCTCTGACTCGGGTACAAGAGACCCAGTACTTC. Its translation: CASSSLALTRVQETQYF.

The genes are TRBV11-2 and TRBJ1-1, with 9 bases identical to TRBD1. V dropped 2 bases and J dropped 6; count of bases not matched to a gene: 4. The length of the CDR3 is 14 residues. Germline lookup yields CDR1 SGHAT and CDR2 FQNNGV. CDR3 sequence (DNA): TGTGCCAGCAGCTTAACAGGGGGCCTATCTGAAGCTTTCTTT. This codes for CASSLTGGLSEAFF.

The CDR3 here is CASSFTRLAGVTPSSTDTQYF. The CDR3 region has the DNA TGCGCCAGCAGCTTTACGAGACTAGCGGGAGTCACCCCTTCTAGCACAGATACGCAGTATTTT. The J gene is TRBJ2-3, the V gene TRBV5-1; 12 bases map to TRBD2. The CDR3 spans 21 residues. V lost 2 bases to trimming and J lost 0 bases; unmatched junction nucleotides: 16. Germline-derived CDR1 and CDR2 are SGHRS and YFSETQ. The full variable domain, rest sourced from reference TRBV5-1 and TRBJ2-3, is KAGVTQTPRYLIKTRGQQVTLSCSPISGHRSVSWYQQTPGQGLQFLFEYFSETQRNKGNFPGRFSGRQFSNSRSEMNVSTLELGDSALYLCASSFTRLAGVTPSSTDTQYFGPGTRLTVL.

The chain has TRBV2 and TRBJ2-7; 7 bases are shared with TRBD2. The CDR3 spans 14 residues. From germline, CDR1 is SNHLY and CDR2 FYNNEI. Germline trimming cut 7 bases from V and 6 bases from J; bases unmatched to any gene: 12. The CDR3 loop reads CASIFGEGLIEQYF. The CDR3, as DNA: TGTGCCAGCATCTTCGGGGAGGGCCTCATCGAGCAGTACTTC.

As concerns this clone: The sample holds other DNA sequences that translate to the same CDR3. The J gene is TRBJ1-1, the V gene TRBV12-3 or TRBV12-4; no definite D call. This CDR3 region has 12 residues. V was pared by 3 bases and J by 3 bases, with 5 bases between. CDR3 DNA sequence: TGTGCCAGCAGTTTTCGGGACACTGAAGCTTTCTTT. Translating it yields CASSFRDTEAFF.

CDR3 amino acids: CASRPYRANYGYTF. For the CDR3, the DNA is TGTGCCAGCAGACCATACAGGGCTAACTATGGCTACACCTTC. V usage is TRBV6-5 and J usage is TRBJ1-2; D might be TRBD1 (6 bases). The CDR3 has 14 residues. From germline, CDR1 is MNHEY and CDR2 SVGAGI. The ends were cut back, 6 bases at V and 0 bases at J, with 11 bases in the middle.

The chain joins TRBV19 to TRBJ1-2; maybe TRBD1 (6 bases). This CDR3 spans 12 amino acids. Trimming left V 6 bases short and J 8 bases short, with 13 bases between. Germline loops: CDR1 LNHDA, CDR2 SQIVND (reference sequence). In nucleotides, the CDR3 is TGTGCCAGTAGCTTGACAGGTTTCGGCTACACCTTC. This encodes CASSLTGFGYTF.

The chain uses TRBV28 and TRBJ2-1, with D possibly being TRBD2 (6 bases). Germline CDR1 is MDHEN and CDR2 is SYDVKM. Trimming took 4 bases from V and 2 from J, leaving 18 bases between them. This CDR3 is built from 17 residues. The CDR3 DNA reads as TGTGCCAGCAGTTCCACCCTTAGCGGCCAACCCTACAATGAGCAGTTCTTC. Encoded protein: CASSSTLSGQPYNEQFF.

This clone was counted between two and nine times. This sequence joins TRBV12-3 or TRBV12-4 and TRBJ1-5, with D unclear. The CDR3 spans 13 residues. The V gene lost 3 bases and the J gene lost 0 bases, with 3 bases spanning the gap. DNA of the CDR3: TGTGCCAGCAGTTTCGGTAGCAATCAGCCCCAGCATTTT. Amino acids: CASSFGSNQPQHF.

This chain uses TRBV5-4 with TRBJ2-7; weak D call: TRBD2 (6 bases). Germline CDR1 is SGHNT and CDR2 is YYREEE (reference sequence). V lost 6 bases and J 5 bases, leaving 15 bases between the germline ends. This CDR3 is built from 13 residues. CDR3 DNA sequence: TGTGCCAGCAACAAGCCGGGAGAACACGAGCAGTACTTC. It encodes CASNKPGEHEQYF. The full variable domain, completed using reference TRBV5-4 and TRBJ2-7, is ETGVTQSPTHLIKTRGQQVTLRCSSQSGHNTVSWYQQALGQGPQFIFQYYREEENGRGNFPPRFSGLQFPNYSSELNVNALELDDSALYLCASNKPGEHEQYFGPGTRLTVT.

This chain uses TRBV4-1 with TRBJ2-1; 7 bases align to TRBD1. The CDR3 is 15 amino acids. The germline V gene encodes CDR1 MGHRA and CDR2 YSYEKL. J was trimmed by 4 bases and V by 0 bases; bases with no gene match: 3. In DNA form, the CDR3 reads TGCGCCAGCAGCCAAGAGAGACAGGGTTACAATGAGCAGTTCTTC. This translates into CASSQERQGYNEQFF.

This rearrangement joins TRBV10-1 to TRBJ2-5, with 8 bases identical to TRBD2. CDR3 length equals 16 residues. V was clipped by 4 bases and J by 0 bases; unmatched bases: 7. Looked up from germline, CDR1 is WNHNN and CDR2 is SYGVQD (reference sequence). The CDR3 DNA is TGCGCCAGCAGTGCAGTCATAGCGGGGAACCAAGAGACCCAGTACTTC. Translation: CASSAVIAGNQETQYF.

The chain couples TRBV21-1 to TRBJ2-7; the table's TRBD2 call for D was not verified on the DNA. TRBV21-1 constitutes a pseudogene. This CDR3 has 15 amino acids. CDR3 loop: CASSNTTSGTFEQYF. The CDR3 DNA reads as TGTGCCAGCAGCAATACGACTAGCGGGACGTTCGAGCAGTACTTC.

The V gene is TRBV5-4, the J gene TRBJ1-1; no firm D call. From germline, CDR1 is SGHNT and CDR2 YYREEE (reference sequence). Between the trimmed V and J ends, which lost 0 bases and 3 bases, there was a span of 9 bases. CDR3 size: 14 residues. The CDR3: CASSLAERHTEAFF. In DNA, the CDR3 is TGTGCCAGCAGCTTGGCCGAGCGACACACTGAAGCTTTCTTT.